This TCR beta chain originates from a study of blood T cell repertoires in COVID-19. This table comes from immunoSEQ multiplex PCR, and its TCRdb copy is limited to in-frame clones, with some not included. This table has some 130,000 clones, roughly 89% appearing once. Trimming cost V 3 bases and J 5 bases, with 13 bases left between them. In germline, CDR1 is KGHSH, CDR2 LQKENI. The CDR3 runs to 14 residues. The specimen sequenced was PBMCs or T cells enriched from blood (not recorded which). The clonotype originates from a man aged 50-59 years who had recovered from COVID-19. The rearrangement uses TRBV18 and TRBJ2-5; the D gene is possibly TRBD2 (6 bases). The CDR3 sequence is CASSPQKGRETQYF. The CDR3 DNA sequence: TGTGCCAGCTCACCCCAAAAAGGGAGGGAGACCCAGTACTTC.